This T cell receptor beta chain appears in the sequencing data of a study of cytomegalovirus exposure and HLA in healthy donors. Study outcomes and limitations: HLA alleles were associated with 18,000 or so TCR beta sequences in a later analysis at 0.05 false discovery rate. Diagnosis of cytomegalovirus status made by the classifier reportedly showed high specificity and sensitivity.

The PCR ran on 60 Vbeta and 13 Jbeta primers. Profiling relied on immunoSEQ multiplex PCR, and the TCRdb table lists in-frame clones only, not all of them. Of 140,000 to 150,000 clones listed, roughly four fifths are singletons. V was cut by 5 bases and J by 0 bases, with 7 bases left in between. Looked up from germline, CDR1 is SNHLY and CDR2 is FYNNEI. The CDR3 is made up of 13 amino acids. Notes on this clone: Its target is not known.

The chain recombines TRBV2 with TRBJ1-1; D gene ambiguous. The sequencing input was PBMCs. The TCR was taken from a man younger than 45 in good health and CMV-seronegative. CDR3 residues: CASSREMNTEAFF. CDR3 nucleotides: TGTGCCAGCAGTCGGGAGATGAACACTGAAGCTTTCTTT.